Listed below are T cell receptor beta chains from one sample, sequenced in a study of blood T cell repertoires in COVID-19. Repertoires were generated with immunoSEQ multiplex PCR, while TCRdb's copy carries only in-frame clones and drops some. The sample records around 240,000 clones, about 90% being singletons. Sequencing was done on a sample of PBMCs or T cells enriched from blood (not recorded which). These receptors were obtained from a man in his forties or fifties who had been exposed to COVID-19. CDR3s include the opening cysteine and the closing phenylalanine or tryptophan. The D gene is left open where the match is weak. Clone size is shown for a subset of rows, as once, few, many or a class of expanded clone.

.	TRBV20-1	TRBJ1-2	.	TGCAGTGCTAGGTCAGGGGATGGCTACACCTTC	CSARSGDGYTF
.	TRBV27	TRBJ2-7	.	TGTGCCAGCAGTTTATCGCCGGGCTCCTACGAGCAGTACTTC	CASSLSPGSYEQYF
TRBD2	TRBV4-2	TRBJ2-7	.	TGTGCCAGCAGCCGCGGGACTATCCGATACGAGCAGTACTTC	CASSRGTIRYEQYF
TRBD1	TRBV12-3/TRBV12-4	TRBJ1-2	.	TGTGCCAGCAGTTGGACAGGGTCATATGGCTACACCTTC	CASSWTGSYGYTF
TRBD2	TRBV9	TRBJ2-3	.	TGTGCCAGCAGCGAGTACCCGGCTAGCGGCCGCACAGATACGCAGTATTTT	CASSEYPASGRTDTQYF
.	TRBV6-5	TRBJ2-5	.	TGTGCCAGCGGGGAGAGAGAGACCCAGTACTTC	CASGERETQYF
.	TRBV7-2	TRBJ2-5	.	TGTGCCAGCAGCTTATTTGGCAGGGAGACCCAGTACTTC	CASSLFGRETQYF
.	TRBV5-1	TRBJ2-1	.	TGCGCCAGCAGCCGTAGGGGGTACGGAAGCAATGAGCAGTTCTTC	CASSRRGYGSNEQFF
.	TRBV5-4	TRBJ1-1	once	TGTGCCAGCAGCCAGGTTGAGAACACTGAAGCTTTCTTT	CASSQVENTEAFF
.	TRBV28	TRBJ2-5	.	TGTGCCAGCAGTCGCCCAGGAAGATCAGATCAGTGGACCCAGTACTTC	CASSRPGRSDQWTQYF
TRBD2	TRBV28	TRBJ2-1	.	TGTGCCAGCAGTTTAACGGGGGGGTACAATGAGCAGTTCTTC	CASSLTGGYNEQFF
TRBD2	TRBV18	TRBJ2-5	.	TGTGCCAGCTCACCATGGACTAGCGGGAGACAAGAGACCCAGTACTTC	CASSPWTSGRQETQYF
.	TRBV5-1	TRBJ2-5	.	TGCGCCAGCAGCCCCTGGACTCCCGGGGAAGAGACCCAGTACTTC	CASSPWTPGEETQYF
.	TRBV19	TRBJ2-2	.	TGTGCCACCCAGGGGAGGGTTTACCCTACCGGGGAGCTGTTTTTT	CATQGRVYPTGELFF
.	TRBV18	TRBJ1-1	.	TGTGCCAGCTCACCATGGGCAGCTGAAGCTTTCTTT	CASSPWAAEAFF
.	TRBV5-8	TRBJ1-1	.	TGTGCCAGCAGCTTGTGGCGGGACACTGAAGCTTTCTTT	CASSLWRDTEAFF
.	TRBV5-1	TRBJ1-1	.	TGCGCCAGCAGTACCCCAACACCAGGTGGGGCCACTGAAGCTTTCTTT	CASSTPTPGGATEAFF
.	TRBV11-2	TRBJ1-1	.	TGTGCCAGCAGCTTAGAGGGCAGCATGAACACTGAAGCTTTCTTT	CASSLEGSMNTEAFF
.	TRBV28	TRBJ1-1	.	TGTGCCGGCTATAGGGGCTCTGAAGCTTTCTTT	CAGYRGSEAFF
TRBD2	TRBV7-3	TRBJ2-2	once	TGTGCCAGCAGCTTAACGAGACTAGCGTCCGGGGAGCTGTTTTTT	CASSLTRLASGELFF
TRBD1	TRBV6-5	TRBJ1-2	.	TGTGCCAGCAGGGGGGACAGGATGGGACTCTATGGCTACACCTTC	CASRGDRMGLYGYTF
.	TRBV5-1	TRBJ2-2	once	TGCGCCAGCAGATCTGGCCTAGCGAACACCGGGGAGCTGTTTTTT	CASRSGLANTGELFF